This note documents a single T cell receptor beta chain sequence. What it binds is unknown. These data belong to a study of CD8+CD57+ T cells in acquired aplastic anemia. The overall study: CD4+ and CD8+ cells, once sorted, gave DNA averaging roughly 3 ug. Study-level findings and limits: Patients did not significantly differ from controls in CD8+ Simpson's diversity. About 28 sequences, all CD8+ CDR3, were shared between patients and controls.

The V gene's germline CDR1 is MNHEY and CDR2 SVGAGI. V was pared by 1 base and J by 2 bases, with 9 bases between. CDR3 size: 14 residues. Profiling of TCR beta VDJ combinations and CDR3 sequences used genomic DNA as template. In TCRdb, the reads were re-called with MiXCR into one record per CDR3 protein. The sample lists under 200,000 distinct CDR3 sequences; over 60% were seen once. This clonotype was sampled from a human donor with severe aplastic anemia or a healthy control (not recorded which). The V and J genes are TRBV6-5 and TRBJ2-7, with D maybe TRBD1 (5 bases). The material sequenced was sorted CD4+, CD8+, or CD8+CD57+ T cells (not recorded which) from PBMCs. The CDR3 sequence: CASSYFAGTYEQYF. CDR3 bases: TGTGCCAGCAGTTACTTTGCAGGGACCTACGAGCAGTACTTC.